Below, one TCR beta chain is given with its context. The antigen it binds to is not known. Within one base of it there is no much larger clone, and no base qualities were kept. The data are from a study of T-cell memory formation after mild COVID-19 listed by TCRdb under 2021. Study-level background: TCR sequence clusters from the two donors were largely donor specific. In a couple of donors, T-cell clones that expanded and contracted after mild COVID-19 were tracked by sequencing TCRalpha and TCRbeta repertoires over time. The cohort comprised two young, previously healthy adult volunteers, one female and one male. The paper as a whole reports these results and caveats: Clones that contracted from day 15 to 85 showed balanced CD4/CD8 phenotypes, whereas a second wave of clones that expanded from day 15 to 37 leaned towards CD4+. The detection of some responding clones in pre-infection memory suggests that pre-existing cross-reactive memory T cells joined the SARS-CoV-2 response. Only a couple of mild cases were covered in the study, and larger cohorts including severe cases with pre-infection samples were considered necessary. Contracting CD4+ clones turned up mainly in the CM and EM memory subsets, whereas EMRA was where CD8+ clones were enriched. Whether the second-wave clones peaking on day 37 were SARS-CoV-2 specific was not confirmed.

Measured from the cysteine to the phenylalanine, the CDR3 is 16 residues long. The retained sequence is limited to the CDR3, 48 bases, with the frame set at the first base. At the junction V is shortened by 6 bases and J by 2 bases; bases outside the gene matches: 7. PBMCs were isolated by Ficoll-Paque density gradient centrifugation. The listed sequencing device is Illumina NovaSeq 6000. cDNA libraries for TCRalpha and TCRbeta were prepared by 5'RACE using constant-segment primers, with sample barcodes and unique molecular identifiers added. Trizol reagent was used to extract RNA from every sample. Library amplification was performed in two PCR steps, and a second sample barcode and Illumina TruSeq adapters were introduced in the second step. The libraries were sequenced on an Illumina NovaSeq using 2 x 150 bp paired-end reads. The study's own analysis went as follows. Demultiplexing of reads and collapsing into UMI-guided consensus sequences were performed with migec v1.2.7. Using mixcr v2.1.11, UMI consensuses were aligned to TRA and TRB V and J templates and then assembled into clonotypes. A clonotype was counted as expanded or contracted only if both edgeR and NoisET called the change significant, with noise models trained on biological replicates. For edgeR calls, a false discovery rate-adjusted p below 0.01 and a log2 fold-change threshold of 1 were applied. As an exploratory analysis of dynamics, PCA with hierarchical clustering was applied to max-normalized trajectories of the 1000 most abundant clonotypes. Separately sequenced CD4+ and CD8+ repertoires were used to assign a CD4 or CD8 phenotype to each responding clone. TCRdb reworked the public reads: Q25 trimming with fastp, MiXCR clone assembly, productive beta chains retained. When rows share a CDR3 protein, they turn into one entry using the most common DNA and genes. The V and J calls follow TCRdb's processing rather than the paper's. In all, the sample holds 350,000 to 450,000 distinct CDR3 sequences, and 20% of those were seen once. The ten largest clones represent roughly 8.4% of the sample.

The V and J genes are TRBV12-3 or TRBV12-4 and TRBJ2-6, with 7 bases in between that match TRBD1. The clonotype was recovered from an adult woman who had mild COVID-19 (a few samples of this study predate the infection). The sample titles of this study are shuffled in the database, so cell type and time point are left out; the donor was told from shared clones. Sequencing used PBMCs or a T cell subset sorted from them (not recorded which). The DNA is as follows: TGTGCCAGCAGAAGACAGGGATCCCCTGGGGCCAACGTCCTGACTTTC. It translates to CASRRQGSPGANVLTF.